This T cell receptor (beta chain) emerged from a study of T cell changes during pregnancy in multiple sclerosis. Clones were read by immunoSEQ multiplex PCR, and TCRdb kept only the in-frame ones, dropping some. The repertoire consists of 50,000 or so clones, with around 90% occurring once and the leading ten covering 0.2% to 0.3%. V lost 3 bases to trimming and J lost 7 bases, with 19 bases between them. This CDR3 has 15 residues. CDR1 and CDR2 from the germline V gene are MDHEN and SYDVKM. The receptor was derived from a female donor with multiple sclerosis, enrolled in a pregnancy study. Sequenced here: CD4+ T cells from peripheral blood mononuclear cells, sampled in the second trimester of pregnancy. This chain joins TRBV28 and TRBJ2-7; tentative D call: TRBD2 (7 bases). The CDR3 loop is CASSLSSGGAGEQYF. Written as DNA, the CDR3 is TGTGCCAGCAGTTTGTCATCTGGGGGGGCGGGGGAGCAGTACTTC.